What follows are 17 T cell receptor beta chains derived from one specimen sequenced in a study of cytomegalovirus exposure and HLA in healthy donors. Primers for the PCR totalled 60 Vbeta and 13 Jbeta. The assay was immunoSEQ multiplex PCR, and TCRdb's table has in-frame clones only and misses some. The repertoire holds more than 95,000 clones, with approximately 75% as singletons. Sequences were obtained from PBMCs. The receptors shown here come from a man aged 30 to 39 in good health and CMV-seronegative.

The CDR3 protein is CASSPPTDTQYF. The CDR3 bases are TGTGCCAGCAGCCCTCCCACAGATACGCAGTATTTT. The chain is built from TRBV28 and TRBJ2-3; D is ambiguous. This CDR3 is 12 amino acids long. V was pared by 6 bases and J by 2 bases, with 6 bases between. CDR1 MDHEN and CDR2 SYDVKM come from the germline V gene.

This chain uses TRBV5-8 with TRBJ2-5; possibly TRBD1 for D (5 bases). CDR3 size: 14 residues. The germline V gene has CDR1 SGHTS and CDR2 YDEGEE. Trimming took 5 bases from V and 4 from J, leaving 15 bases between them. The CDR3: CASRSRQRLETQYF. For the CDR3, the DNA is TGTGCCAGCAGGTCTAGACAGCGATTAGAGACCCAGTACTTC.

V and J are TRBV11-2 and TRBJ1-1; 12 positions match TRBD1. The CDR3 length is 15 residues. Germline V lookup: CDR1 SGHAT, CDR2 FQNNGV. V shed 1 base and J 6 bases; nucleotides not matched to a gene: 3. The CDR3 DNA sequence: TGTGCCAGCAGCTTAGTTGGGACAGGGGGCTCTGAAGCTTTCTTT. Encoded protein: CASSLVGTGGSEAFF.

The rearrangement joins TRBV6-6 to TRBJ1-2; D gene unclear. Per the germline V gene, CDR1 is MNHNY and CDR2 is SVGAGI (reference sequence). Trimming stripped 0 bases from V and 6 bases from J, with 8 bases between. The CDR3 is made up of 13 amino acids. The CDR3 nucleotides are TGTGCCAGCAGTTACTCAATCAGGAATGGCTACACCTTC. Translated, it gives CASSYSIRNGYTF.

V and J are TRBV5-4 and TRBJ1-4; 7 bases are shared with TRBD1. Germline CDR1 is SGHNT and CDR2 is YYREEE (reference sequence). V was pared by 4 bases and J by 3 bases, with 3 bases of the junction left unmatched. The length of the CDR3 is 14 residues. The CDR3 protein is CASSPGQANEKLFF. CDR3 sequence (DNA): TGTGCCAGCAGCCCCGGACAGGCTAATGAAAAACTGTTTTTT.

The chain carries TRBV11-2 and TRBJ2-7; TRBD1 matches at 10 bases. Germline V gives CDR1 SGHAT, CDR2 FQNNGV. The ends lost 5 bases at V and 6 bases at J; junction bases unmatched: 19. The CDR3 runs to 18 residues. In DNA, the CDR3 is TGTGCCAGCAGCACCCTAAAGGGGGGTATGACAGGGGGCGTCGAGCAGTACTTC. It translates to CASSTLKGGMTGGVEQYF.

The chain combines TRBV9 with TRBJ2-1, with unresolved D. CDR1 is SGDLS and CDR2 is YYNGEE in the germline V gene. This CDR3 spans 15 amino acids. Trimming stripped 3 bases from V and 4 bases from J, with 14 bases between. The CDR3 protein is CASSDSPVVYNEQFF. The CDR3 DNA reads TGTGCCAGCAGCGATAGCCCGGTGGTTTACAATGAGCAGTTCTTC.

The V call is TRBV27, the J call TRBJ2-3; TRBD2 matches at 7 bases. This CDR3 spans 17 amino acids. Germline loops: CDR1 MNHEY, CDR2 SMNVEV (reference sequence). The J segment lost 1 base and the V segment lost 6 bases, leaving 13 bases of the junction unmatched. Here the CDR3 DNA reads TGTGCCAGCAGGAGTTTGGGGGGAGGGTTCGGCACAGATACGCAGTATTTT. Its protein product is CASRSLGGGFGTDTQYF.

The rearrangement joins TRBV28 to TRBJ2-7; D perhaps matches TRBD2 (6 bases). The germline V gene encodes CDR1 MDHEN and CDR2 SYDVKM. Trimming removed 6 bases at V and 2 bases at J, with 14 bases between. The CDR3 is 14 amino acids. The CDR3 here is CASRGQGLTYEQYF. Here the CDR3 DNA reads TGTGCCAGCAGGGGGCAGGGACTGACCTACGAGCAGTACTTC.

This rearrangement joins TRBV19 to TRBJ2-7, with D tentatively TRBD2 (6 bases). The CDR3 covers 15 residues. V lost 1 base, J lost 0 bases, and 10 bases lay in between. The germline V gene encodes CDR1 LNHDA and CDR2 SQIVND (reference sequence). The CDR3 DNA sequence: TGTGCCAGTAGTATAGGTCGGGGGAGCTCCTACGAGCAGTACTTC. Translation gives CASSIGRGSSYEQYF.

The chain has TRBV5-6 and TRBJ1-2, with D unclear. CDR1 and CDR2 from the germline V gene are SGHDT and YYEEEE. Between the trimmed V and J ends, which lost 4 bases and 0 bases, there was a span of 10 bases. This CDR3 spans 14 amino acids. The CDR3 loop reads CASSRQKANYGYTF. Here the CDR3 DNA reads TGTGCCAGCAGCCGACAAAAAGCTAACTATGGCTACACCTTC.

The chain links TRBV10-2 to TRBJ2-3; D not resolved. Germline-derived CDR1 and CDR2 are WSHSY and SAAADI. Trimming removed 7 bases at V and 2 bases at J, with 16 bases between. This CDR3 comprises 15 residues. CDR3 sequence reads: CASILEALPTDTQYF. In DNA form, the CDR3 reads TGCGCCAGCATCTTAGAGGCCCTACCCACAGATACGCAGTATTTT.

The chain links TRBV11-2 to TRBJ1-1, with D possibly TRBD1 on 5 matching bases. The CDR3 extends over 13 amino acids. Germline-derived CDR1 and CDR2 are SGHAT and FQNNGV. The V and J ends lost 5 bases and 0 bases respectively, with 7 bases between them. The CDR3 nucleotides read TGTGCCAGCAGCAAGACAGTGAACACTGAAGCTTTCTTT. It specifies CASSKTVNTEAFF. Filled out from reference TRBV11-2 and TRBJ1-1, the complete variable domain reads EAGVAQSPRYKIIEKRQSVAFWCNPISGHATLYWYQQILGQGPKLLIQFQNNGVVDDSQLPKDRFSAERLKGVDSTLKIQPAKLEDSAVYLCASSKTVNTEAFFGQGTRLTVV.

This clone has only a few counts. The V gene is TRBV19, the J gene TRBJ1-6; TRBD1 matches 8 bases. Germline V gene lookup returns CDR1 LNHDA and CDR2 SQIVND (reference sequence). The junction had 10 bases not matched to a gene; V was cut back by 8 bases and J by 4 bases. This CDR3 has 16 amino acids. The CDR3 sequence: CASAAGTGAYNSPLHF. CDR3 bases: TGTGCCAGTGCGGCCGGGACAGGAGCATATAATTCACCCCTCCACTTT.

The J gene is TRBJ1-2, the V gene TRBV4-1, with unresolved D. This CDR3 has 16 amino acids. Deletions cut 1 base from V and 8 bases from J, with 20 bases between. Germline lookup yields CDR1 MGHRA and CDR2 YSYEKL. DNA for the CDR3: TGCGCCAGCAGCCAAGTAACTGACGGTCCCGGGAAGGGCTACACCTTC. Translating gives CASSQVTDGPGKGYTF.

The V gene is TRBV9, the J gene TRBJ2-1, with 10 bases fitting TRBD2. This CDR3 comprises 15 residues. Germline CDR1 reads SGDLS; CDR2 reads YYNGEE. V trimming: 3 bases; J trimming: 6 bases; junction bases outside the gene matches: 6. CDR3 in DNA: TGTGCCAGCAGCGACCTAGCGGGGGAGCTCAATGAGCAGTTCTTC. It is translated as CASSDLAGELNEQFF.

In this sample, this clone turned up once. The chain is built from TRBV5-1 and TRBJ1-1; no clear D gene. The CDR3 is made up of 12 amino acids. Germline CDR1 and CDR2: SGHRS and YFSETQ. The V and J ends lost 1 base and 7 bases respectively, with 8 bases between them. CDR3 sequence: CASSLQANEAFF. The CDR3 DNA reads as TGCGCCAGCAGCTTGCAAGCTAATGAAGCTTTCTTT.